This TCR beta chain came from a study of blood T cell repertoires in COVID-19 (dated by TCRdb to 2018 to 2020). Regarding the complete study: Collaborator samples came from the United States, Italy and Spain and covered acute and convalescent phases of COVID-19. The material from the prospective study consisted of cDNA or gDNA derived from T cells, B-cell-depleted T cells, or PBMCs. The dataset comprised deeply sampled blood TCRbeta repertoires from subjects exposed to, actively infected with, or recovered from COVID-19. The repertoires were released in a freely available public database meant as a resource for research on the immune response to SARS-CoV-2. Samples were obtained from the ongoing ImmuneRACE study (first 160 participants) and from over a thousand subjects provided by 6 global collaborators. Sample metadata almost always included a de-identified subject ID, COVID-19 status, age in years and sex. HLA class I and class II types, where available, came from metadata supplied by the sample provider rather than from assay-based typing. Paper-wide results and their limitations: The quantity of clinical and demographic metadata differed by source and by participant and was supplied without curation.

The immunoSEQ Assay, a bias-controlled multiplex PCR, was used to amplify TCRbeta CDR3 regions from genomic DNA. As for the authors' bioinformatics: The number of nucleated cells in each sample was estimated from the amplification of reference gene primers within the assay. To quantify the absolute abundance of each unique TCRbeta CDR3 rearrangement, sequence reads were collapsed and filtered. For each sample, productive Simpson clonality was calculated as the square root of Simpson's diversity index across productive rearrangements. TCRdb retrieved this table from immuneACCESS and kept in-frame rearrangements only. Not all clones are present; in checked studies, unresolved V genes account for under half, and no reason is known for the remainder. The V and J calls and clone size come from that table; D and trimming were worked out from the DNA. Present in this sample are roughly 200,000 clones, roughly 92% of which were seen just once. The ten largest clones take up roughly 0.7% of the sample.

In Seattle, one collaborating source enrolled patients while the infection was active and tracked those patients longitudinally over the course of disease. The collaborating institutions used their own protocols to collect whole blood in K2EDTA tubes. For TCRbeta analysis, collaborators shipped samples in one of three forms: frozen whole blood, isolated PBMCs, or DNA extracted from either of those sample types. CDR1 and CDR2 are drawn from the germline V gene: SGHDT, YYEEEE. The CDR3 spans 15 residues, from the cysteine through the phenylalanine. Only the CDR3 portion is preserved as DNA: 45 bases, with reading frame beginning at the first base. The V end loses 4 bases and the J end loses 1 base, and a stretch of 12 bases separates them. In its sample, this clone was seen once. The specificity of this receptor is unknown. No per-base quality is available; no much larger clone lies one base away.

In this chain, TRBV5-6 is recombined with TRBJ2-4; a weak D assignment points to TRBD2 (6 bases agree). The source of this sequence is a young man with COVID-19, enrolled during active disease. The sample taken for sequencing was peripheral blood. Here is the DNA: TGTGCCAGCAGCCCGGAGGGGTCGGCCAAAAACATTCAGTACTTC. This gives the protein CASSPEGSAKNIQYF.